This T cell receptor (beta chain) was identified in a study of post-analysis software for immune sequencing data. Whole-study findings and limits: A few TRBV segments were significantly more frequent in patients than in controls. TRBV5-6, TRBV5-1 and TRBV20-1 were among these segments. Significantly lower normalized Chao1 diversity was found in patients with multiple sclerosis relative to controls.

Presence of unique molecular identifiers characterized the TCR beta cDNA libraries. T cells numbering roughly 0.85 to 11 million gave rise to some 520,000 cDNA molecules. TCRdb reprocessed the PCR reads with MiXCR, giving one entry per CDR3 protein. Among roughly 600,000 distinct CDR3 sequences listed, about 40% were seen once. This clonotype was counted only a few times. The target antigen is unknown. The germline V gene has CDR1 SGHRS and CDR2 YFSETQ. The CDR3 spans 14 residues. V lost 0 bases and J 3 bases, leaving 10 bases between the germline ends. Sample: blood. The V gene is TRBV5-1, the J gene TRBJ2-7; D possibly corresponds to TRBD1 (6 bases). The TCR comes from a girl aged 10 to 17 with multiple sclerosis. Here the CDR3 DNA reads TGCGCCAGCAGCTTGGCCGGACAGTACTACGAGCAGTACTTC. The encoded protein is CASSLAGQYYEQYF.